This T cell receptor beta chain was obtained from a study of cytomegalovirus exposure and HLA in healthy donors. 13 Jbeta primers and 60 Vbeta primers were used for the PCR. Data came from immunoSEQ multiplex PCR; TCRdb stores just in-frame clones and leaves some out. The data hold tens of thousands of clones, with around 80% observed a single time. As to this clone: The germline gene is not matched at one end of the junction; a read error may be the cause.

The CDR3 contains 16 residues. The germline CDR1 and CDR2 sequences are SEHNR and FQNEAQ (reference sequence). The TCR originated in a middle-aged man in good health and CMV-seronegative. The sequenced sample consisted of PBMCs. The chain has TRBV7-9 and TRBJ2-5; 9 bases match TRBD2. The CDR3 nucleotides read TGTTCCAGCAGCTTAGGGGTGAGCGGGGGGAAAGAGACCCAGTACTTC. This gives the protein CSSSLGVSGGKETQYF.